These T cell receptor beta chains were read from a single sample in a study of cytomegalovirus exposure and HLA in healthy donors. Libraries were prepared by immunoSEQ multiplex PCR; TCRdb keeps only in-frame clonotypes and omits some of them. The sample lists 200,000 to 250,000 clones; approximately 80% were seen once. Sequencing was done on a sample of PBMCs. These receptors were taken from a boy between 2 and 10 years old in good health and CMV-seronegative. The conserved cysteine and the conserved F or W are not part of the CDR3 here. Fields, in order: D gene, V gene, J gene, clone size, CDR3 protein. D genes are given only for firm matches. Size is stated for part of the rows, as once, few or many counts, or as a class when the clone is expanded.

d_call: -
v_call: TRBV29-1
j_call: TRBJ2-1
clone_size: -
cdr3_aa: SVELDYNEQF

d_call: -
v_call: TRBV2
j_call: TRBJ2-7
clone_size: -
cdr3_aa: ASSGPRTTGAYEQY

d_call: TRBD2
v_call: TRBV5-6
j_call: TRBJ2-1
clone_size: -
cdr3_aa: ASSPRLARGNEQF

d_call: -
v_call: TRBV11-1
j_call: TRBJ2-1
clone_size: -
cdr3_aa: ASNQGCEQF

d_call: TRBD2
v_call: TRBV5-1
j_call: TRBJ2-3
clone_size: few
cdr3_aa: ASSHKERGYTDTQY

d_call: TRBD2
v_call: TRBV4-2
j_call: TRBJ2-1
clone_size: -
cdr3_aa: ASLTHPPREGSYNEQF

d_call: -
v_call: TRBV11-3
j_call: TRBJ2-1
clone_size: -
cdr3_aa: ASSLGSRYNEQF

d_call: TRBD1
v_call: TRBV13
j_call: -
clone_size: once
cdr3_aa: ASSLGTGSTYEQY

d_call: -
v_call: TRBV4-1
j_call: TRBJ2-3
clone_size: -
cdr3_aa: ASSQVVSTDTQY

d_call: TRBD1
v_call: TRBV11-2
j_call: TRBJ1-1
clone_size: -
cdr3_aa: ASSFDRGGNTEAF

d_call: TRBD2
v_call: TRBV30
j_call: TRBJ2-2
clone_size: -
cdr3_aa: AWSRTSGRHTGELF

d_call: -
v_call: TRBV7-2
j_call: TRBJ2-1
clone_size: -
cdr3_aa: ASSSPPLGDEQF

d_call: -
v_call: TRBV4-1
j_call: TRBJ2-3
clone_size: -
cdr3_aa: ASSHLGLNTDTQY

d_call: -
v_call: TRBV6-4
j_call: TRBJ2-3
clone_size: once
cdr3_aa: ASNSSQGSTDTQY

d_call: -
v_call: TRBV7-3
j_call: TRBJ2-3
clone_size: -
cdr3_aa: ASSDTRNSDTQY

d_call: TRBD2
v_call: TRBV18
j_call: TRBJ2-1
clone_size: -
cdr3_aa: ASSPTSGSNSYNEQF

d_call: TRBD2
v_call: TRBV7-9
j_call: TRBJ2-3
clone_size: -
cdr3_aa: SSSLVSGGGPTSDTQY

d_call: TRBD1
v_call: TRBV11-2
j_call: TRBJ1-2
clone_size: -
cdr3_aa: ASSEDRAYGYT

d_call: -
v_call: TRBV27
j_call: TRBJ2-7
clone_size: -
cdr3_aa: ASSPPAVTAPEQY

d_call: TRBD1
v_call: TRBV7-6
j_call: TRBJ2-7
clone_size: -
cdr3_aa: ASSLGSGQGVYEQY

d_call: TRBD1
v_call: TRBV5-1
j_call: TRBJ1-2
clone_size: -
cdr3_aa: ASSEDRGPYGYT

d_call: -
v_call: TRBV13
j_call: TRBJ1-2
clone_size: -
cdr3_aa: ASSSRGGGYT

d_call: -
v_call: TRBV19
j_call: TRBJ1-5
clone_size: -
cdr3_aa: ASSIVAGNQPQH

d_call: -
v_call: TRBV12-5
j_call: TRBJ1-1
clone_size: -
cdr3_aa: ASGSPSQGFPEAF

d_call: TRBD1
v_call: TRBV13
j_call: TRBJ2-3
clone_size: -
cdr3_aa: ASSPRTGADTQY

d_call: TRBD1
v_call: TRBV29-1
j_call: TRBJ1-5
clone_size: -
cdr3_aa: SVAGTEINQPQH

d_call: -
v_call: TRBV2
j_call: TRBJ2-3
clone_size: -
cdr3_aa: ARRRSPTDTQY

d_call: -
v_call: TRBV30
j_call: TRBJ2-1
clone_size: -
cdr3_aa: AWSPGVILFDNEQF

d_call: TRBD2
v_call: TRBV15
j_call: TRBJ2-2
clone_size: -
cdr3_aa: ATSWGLAENTGELF

d_call: -
v_call: TRBV6-1
j_call: TRBJ1-1
clone_size: -
cdr3_aa: ASSGRGEAF

d_call: TRBD2
v_call: TRBV7-8
j_call: TRBJ2-1
clone_size: -
cdr3_aa: ASSLAGSGTYNEQF

d_call: -
v_call: TRBV18
j_call: TRBJ1-1
clone_size: -
cdr3_aa: ASSVQSNTEAF

d_call: TRBD2
v_call: TRBV11-3
j_call: TRBJ2-1
clone_size: -
cdr3_aa: ASSLDRTSANEQF